The present T cell receptor (beta chain) was sequenced within a study of T cell responses to AZD1222 COVID-19 vaccine. Study context: Second-dose schedules of about 4 or about 12 weeks were combined. Study-level results: Repertoires were sampled only after the peak T cell response.

A word on this clone: The antigen is not known.

TCRdb's copy holds only in-frame clones and misses some; the assay was immunoSEQ multiplex PCR. The sample consists of 110,000 to 150,000 clones, approximately 92% of them appearing once. V lost 3 bases, J lost 5 bases, and 6 bases stayed unmatched. Germline loops: CDR1 SGDLS, CDR2 YYNGEE. The CDR3 runs 15 residues. The genes are TRBV9 and TRBJ1-5; TRBD1 aligns across 9 bases. The TCR originated in an adult in good health. This specimen was peripheral blood, taken on day 0 of AZD1222 vaccination. The CDR3 sequence: CASSADRGEDQPQHF. The CDR3 coding sequence is TGTGCCAGCAGCGCCGACAGGGGGGAGGATCAGCCCCAGCATTTT.